The following is a T cell receptor beta chain sequence with its context. Its antigen is still unknown. A much bigger clone sits one base away, suggesting this may be a read error. V lost 4 bases and J lost 1, with 7 bases in between. The germline V gene has CDR1 MNHEY and CDR2 SMNVEV (reference sequence). CDR3 size: 13 residues. The sample comes from a study of cytotoxic CD8 clonotypes in ibrutinib-treated CLL. Across the whole study: Among responders, some 25 were partial and 2 complete; after median roughly 68 months, around 14 stayed remitted and approximately 12 progressed. Response samples were drawn at a median of roughly 13 months of treatment, range 6 to 36. Findings and caveats of the study: Clonality rose at ibrutinib response and fell back toward baseline at progression. Public clonotypes, rarely seen, contracted or held steady on treatment.

Data came from immunoSEQ multiplex PCR; TCRdb stores just in-frame clones and leaves some out. This table holds tens of thousands of clones, 49% found once. The rearrangement links TRBV27 to TRBJ1-1, with D maybe TRBD1 (5 bases). The source is a human donor with chronic lymphocytic leukemia. Sequenced here: PBMCs, sampled before ibrutinib treatment. The CDR3 loop reads CASSYQGNTEAFF. The CDR3 DNA is TGTGCCAGCAGTTACCAGGGGAACACTGAAGCTTTCTTT.